This T cell receptor beta chain was recovered during a study of T cells after yellow fever vaccination. The CDR3 has 19 residues. The V end was cut by 3 bases, the J end by 1 base, with 22 bases between. Using its own MiXCR run on the 5' RACE reads, TCRdb lists one record per CDR3 protein. The sample records a few hundred thousand distinct CDR3 sequences, about a sixth being singletons. Specimen: PBMCs, collected less than 6 days after the first yellow fever vaccination. This TCR came from a young man who received the YFV17D yellow fever vaccine. The chain has TRBV12-3 or TRBV12-4 and TRBJ2-1; D is uncertain. The CDR3 sequence is CASSFNSVLLVESYNEQFF. In nucleotides, the CDR3 is TGTGCCAGCAGTTTCAATTCTGTCCTTCTGGTGGAGTCCTACAATGAGCAGTTCTTC.